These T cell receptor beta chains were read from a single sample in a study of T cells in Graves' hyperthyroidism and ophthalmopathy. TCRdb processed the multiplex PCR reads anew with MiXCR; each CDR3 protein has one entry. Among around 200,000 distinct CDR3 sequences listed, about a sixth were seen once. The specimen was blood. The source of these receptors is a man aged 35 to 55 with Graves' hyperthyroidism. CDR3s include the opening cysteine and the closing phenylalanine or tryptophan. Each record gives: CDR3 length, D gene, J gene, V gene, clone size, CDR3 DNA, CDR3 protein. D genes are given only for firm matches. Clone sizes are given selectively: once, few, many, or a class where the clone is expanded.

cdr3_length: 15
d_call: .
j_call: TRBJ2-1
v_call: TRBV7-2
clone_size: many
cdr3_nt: TGTGCCAGCAGCTTAGATAGGGGGTATATCGATGAGCAGTTCTTC
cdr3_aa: CASSLDRGYIDEQFF

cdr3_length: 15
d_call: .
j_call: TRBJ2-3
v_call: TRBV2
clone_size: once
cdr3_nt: TGTGCCAGCAGGGGGAGGATAGCGGATGGAGATACGCAGTATTTT
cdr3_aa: CASRGRIADGDTQYF

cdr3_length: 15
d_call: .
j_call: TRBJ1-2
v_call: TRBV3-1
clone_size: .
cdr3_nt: TGTGCCAGCAGCCAAGCCAGGGGCTATCACTATGGCTACACCTTC
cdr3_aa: CASSQARGYHYGYTF

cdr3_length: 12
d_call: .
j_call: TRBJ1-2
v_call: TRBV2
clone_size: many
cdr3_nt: TGTGCCAGCAGTGATACAGGGTTTGGCTACACCTTC
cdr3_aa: CASSDTGFGYTF

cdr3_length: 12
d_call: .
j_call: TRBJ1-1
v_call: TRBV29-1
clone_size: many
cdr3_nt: TGCAGCGTTGAAACCGGGGGCACTGAAGCTTTCTTT
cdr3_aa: CSVETGGTEAFF

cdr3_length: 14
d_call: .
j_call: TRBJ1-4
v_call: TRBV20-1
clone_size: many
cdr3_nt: TGCAGTGCTAGAGATCAGGGCAGGGGTGAAAAACTGTTTTTT
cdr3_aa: CSARDQGRGEKLFF

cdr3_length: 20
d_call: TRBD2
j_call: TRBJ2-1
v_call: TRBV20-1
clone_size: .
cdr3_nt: TGCAGTGCTAGGCCAGGAGGGACTAGCGGCCTTATGAGCTCCTACAATGAGCAGTTCTTC
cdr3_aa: CSARPGGTSGLMSSYNEQFF

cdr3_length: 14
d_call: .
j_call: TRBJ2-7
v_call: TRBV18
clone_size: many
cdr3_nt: TGTGCCAGCTCACCACCTTCACGGACGGACGAGCAGTACTTC
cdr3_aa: CASSPPSRTDEQYF

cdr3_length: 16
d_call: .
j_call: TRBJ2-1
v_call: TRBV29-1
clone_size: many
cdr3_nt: TGCAGCGTTGAAGAGCACGAGATTACTACCTACAATGAGCAGTTCTTC
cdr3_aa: CSVEEHEITTYNEQFF

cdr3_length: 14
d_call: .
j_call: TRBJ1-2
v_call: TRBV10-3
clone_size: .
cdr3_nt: TGTGCCATCAGTGCGGGGGGGGGTAACTATGGCTACACCTTC
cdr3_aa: CAISAGGGNYGYTF

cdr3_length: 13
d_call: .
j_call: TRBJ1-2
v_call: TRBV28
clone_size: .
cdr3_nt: TGTGCCAGCAGTACCTCAGGGCGCCCTGGCTACACCTTC
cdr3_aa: CASSTSGRPGYTF

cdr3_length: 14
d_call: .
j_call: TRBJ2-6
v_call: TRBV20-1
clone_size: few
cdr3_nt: TGCAGTGCTGAGGGGACTTCTGGGGCCAACGTCCTGACTTTC
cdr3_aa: CSAEGTSGANVLTF

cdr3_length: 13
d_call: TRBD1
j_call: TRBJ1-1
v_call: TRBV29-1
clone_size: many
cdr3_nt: TGCAGCGGCGGGGCACAGGGGAGAACTGAAGCTTTCTTT
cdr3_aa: CSGGAQGRTEAFF

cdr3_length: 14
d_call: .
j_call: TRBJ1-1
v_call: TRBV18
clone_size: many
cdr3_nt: TGTGCCAGCTCCCCCTGGACGGTGAACACTGAAGCTTTCTTT
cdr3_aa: CASSPWTVNTEAFF

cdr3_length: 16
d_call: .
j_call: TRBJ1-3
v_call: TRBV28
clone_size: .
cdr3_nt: TGTGCCAGCAGTTTAGACCCAGGCTTCTCTGGAAACACCATATATTTT
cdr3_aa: CASSLDPGFSGNTIYF

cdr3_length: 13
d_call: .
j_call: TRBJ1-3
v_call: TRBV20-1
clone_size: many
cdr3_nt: TGCAGTGCTATAAACGCGGGAGGAAACACCATATATTTT
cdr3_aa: CSAINAGGNTIYF

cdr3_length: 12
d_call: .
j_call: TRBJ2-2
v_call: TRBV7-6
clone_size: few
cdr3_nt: TGTGCCAGCAGCTTAGCAGTCGGGGAGCTGTTTTTT
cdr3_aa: CASSLAVGELFF

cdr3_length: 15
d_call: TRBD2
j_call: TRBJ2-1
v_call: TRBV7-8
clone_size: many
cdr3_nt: TGTGCCAGCAGCTTAGGGCTAGCGGGGGGGGATGAGCAGTTCTTC
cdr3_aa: CASSLGLAGGDEQFF

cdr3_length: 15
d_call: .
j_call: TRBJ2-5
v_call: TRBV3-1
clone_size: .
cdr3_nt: TGTGCCAGCAGGAGAAGAGGGAAAGCACAAGAGACCCAGTACTTC
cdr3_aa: CASRRRGKAQETQYF

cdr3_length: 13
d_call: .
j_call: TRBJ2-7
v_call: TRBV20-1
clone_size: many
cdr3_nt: TGCAGTGCTACCGCCGGGGCGCTCTACGAGCAGTACTTC
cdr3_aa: CSATAGALYEQYF